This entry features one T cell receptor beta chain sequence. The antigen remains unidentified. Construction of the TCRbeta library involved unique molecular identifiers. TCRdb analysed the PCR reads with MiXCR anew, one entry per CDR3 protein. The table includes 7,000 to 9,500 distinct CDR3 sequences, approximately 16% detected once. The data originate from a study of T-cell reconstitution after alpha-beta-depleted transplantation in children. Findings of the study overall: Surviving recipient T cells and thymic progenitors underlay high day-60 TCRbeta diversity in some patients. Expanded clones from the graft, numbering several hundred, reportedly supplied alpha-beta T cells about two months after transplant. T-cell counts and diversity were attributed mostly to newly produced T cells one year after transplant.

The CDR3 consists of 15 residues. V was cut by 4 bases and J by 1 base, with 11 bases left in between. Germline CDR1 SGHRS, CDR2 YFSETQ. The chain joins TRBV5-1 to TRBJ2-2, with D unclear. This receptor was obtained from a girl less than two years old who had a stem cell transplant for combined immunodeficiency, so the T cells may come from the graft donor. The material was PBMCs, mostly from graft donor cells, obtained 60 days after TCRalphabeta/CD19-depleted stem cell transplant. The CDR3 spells CASSLALGNTGELFF. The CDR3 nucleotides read TGCGCCAGCAGCCTGGCACTCGGGAACACCGGGGAGCTGTTTTTT.